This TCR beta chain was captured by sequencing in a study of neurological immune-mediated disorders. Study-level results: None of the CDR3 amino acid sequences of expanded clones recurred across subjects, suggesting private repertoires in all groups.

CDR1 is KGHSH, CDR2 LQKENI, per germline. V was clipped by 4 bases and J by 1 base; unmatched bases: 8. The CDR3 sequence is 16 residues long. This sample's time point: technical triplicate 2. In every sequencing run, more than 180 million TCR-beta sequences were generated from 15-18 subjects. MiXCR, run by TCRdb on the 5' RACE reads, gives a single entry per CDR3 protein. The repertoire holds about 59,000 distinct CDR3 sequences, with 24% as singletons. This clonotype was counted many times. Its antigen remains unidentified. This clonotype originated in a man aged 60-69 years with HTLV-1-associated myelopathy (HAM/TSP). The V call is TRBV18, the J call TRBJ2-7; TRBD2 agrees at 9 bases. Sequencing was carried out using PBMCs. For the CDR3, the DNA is TGTGCCAGCTCACGTATTAGCGGGGGATTTTCCTACGAGCAGTACTTC. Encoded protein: CASSRISGGFSYEQYF.